The 29 T cell receptor beta chains in this list originate from one sample, sequenced in a study of patients and donors after allogeneic stem cell transplantation. Each CDR3 protein is one row after TCRdb ran MiXCR on the RT-PCR reads. The sample yields 150,000 to 200,000 distinct CDR3 sequences, around 28% seen once. The sample taken for sequencing was blood, either unsorted or a sorted T cell fraction (not recorded which). The receptor set was obtained from a human donor who was either an allogeneic HSCT recipient or a stem cell or donor lymphocyte infusion donor (not recorded which). It is not recorded whose cells these are; they may come from a transplant donor.

The V and J genes are TRBV4-2 and TRBJ2-3, with TRBD2 identical over 12 bases. The CDR3 length is 17 residues. With 0 bases clipped from V and 1 base from J, the junction kept 2 bases outside the gene matches. The germline V gene has CDR1 LGHNA and CDR2 YNFKEQ. The CDR3 DNA sequence: TGTGCCAGCAGCCAAGATGGACTAGCGGGGCGCACAGATACGCAGTATTTT. Residues: CASSQDGLAGRTDTQYF.

The chain couples TRBV9 to TRBJ2-5, with 10 bases lining up with TRBD2. CDR3 length equals 15 residues. Looked up from germline, CDR1 is SGDLS and CDR2 is YYNGEE. After removal of 6 bases from V and 4 bases from J, the junction contained 9 bases not matched to a gene. The chain's CDR3 is CASTRGLAFGETQYF. The DNA for the CDR3 is TGTGCCAGCACCCGGGGACTAGCGTTCGGAGAGACCCAGTACTTC. The variable domain in full, with the rest retrieved from reference TRBV9 and TRBJ2-5, is DSGVTQTPKHLITATGQRVTLRCSPRSGDLSVYWYQQSLDQGLQFLIQYYNGEERAKGNILERFSAQQFPDLHSELNLSSLELGDSALYFCASTRGLAFGETQYFGPGTRLLVL.

In DNA form, the CDR3 reads TGTGCCAGCACCTCGGCAGGGGGTTTCTACGAGCAGTACTTC. This gives the protein CASTSAGGFYEQYF. The chain uses TRBV12-3 or TRBV12-4 and TRBJ2-7, with 7 positions matching TRBD1. V lost 7 bases, J lost 3 bases, and 9 bases stayed unmatched. The CDR3 runs 14 residues.

This clonotype was counted between two and nine times. The rearrangement uses TRBV7-9 and TRBJ1-4; D unclear. Trimming removed 5 bases at V and 5 bases at J, with 12 bases between. Per the germline V gene, CDR1 is SEHNR and CDR2 is FQNEAQ (reference sequence). This CDR3 comprises 14 residues. The chain's CDR3 is CASSPLALNEKLFF. The CDR3 DNA sequence: TGTGCCAGCAGCCCATTAGCTTTGAATGAAAAACTGTTTTTT.

The chain carries TRBV10-3 and TRBJ2-2, with D possibly TRBD1 on 5 matching bases. The CDR3 is 14 amino acids. In germline, CDR1 is ENHRY, CDR2 SYGVKD. V shed 10 bases and J shed 5 bases, with 17 bases lying between them. The CDR3 region is CATSPSSGTGELFF. CDR3 bases: TGTGCCACCTCACCCTCCTCAGGGACCGGGGAGCTGTTTTTT.

The rearrangement links TRBV6-6 to TRBJ1-5, with 7 bases identical to TRBD1. This CDR3 spans 14 amino acids. Germline V CDR1 and CDR2: MNHNY, SVGAGI (reference sequence). After removal of 7 bases from V and 2 bases from J, the junction contained 5 bases not matched to a gene. This chain's CDR3 is CASTPGQGNQPQHF. The CDR3 DNA reads TGTGCCAGCACCCCCGGACAGGGCAATCAGCCCCAGCATTTT.

This clonotype was observed a handful of times. The V gene is TRBV6-2 or TRBV6-3, the J gene TRBJ2-7; tentatively, D is TRBD1 (6 bases). Trimming shortened V by 2 bases and J by 1 base, and 6 bases separated the two germline ends. The CDR3 sequence is 13 residues long. Germline V lookup: CDR1 MNHEY, CDR2 SVGEGT. CDR3 DNA sequence: TGTGCCAGCAGTTACGGACAGTCCTACGAGCAGTACTTC. Protein sequence: CASSYGQSYEQYF.

This clonotype has a handful of counts. This chain connects TRBV4-2 to TRBJ2-3; D is unclear. V was pared by 1 base and J by 5 bases, with 4 bases between. Germline V gene sequence: CDR1 LGHNA, CDR2 YNFKEQ. The CDR3 extends over 12 amino acids. CDR3 residues: CASSQGRDTQYF. In DNA, the CDR3 is TGTGCCAGCAGCCAAGGTAGAGATACGCAGTATTTT.

This clonotype has only a few counts. The rearrangement uses TRBV29-1 and TRBJ2-3, with 8 bases lining up with TRBD2. The CDR3 has 15 residues. V was pared by 2 bases and J by 3 bases, with 7 bases of the junction left unmatched. CDR1 and CDR2 (germline): SQVTM, ANQGSEA. The DNA of the CDR3 is TGCAGCGTTGAAAAGGGCGGCGGGAGGACAGATACGCAGTATTTT. The encoded protein is CSVEKGGGRTDTQYF.

This clonotype has a handful of counts. The J gene is TRBJ2-2, the V gene TRBV11-2; D might be TRBD2 (5 bases). The CDR3 runs to 14 residues. Trimming stripped 6 bases from V and 7 bases from J, with 15 bases between. Germline CDR1 and CDR2: SGHAT and FQNNGV. CDR3 DNA sequence: TGTGCCAGCAGGAACCTGAGGGCGGGCGGGGAGCTGTTTTTT. This gives the protein CASRNLRAGGELFF.

This chain links TRBV28 with TRBJ2-2; D is ambiguous. Trimming pared 7 bases from V and 1 base from J, leaving 4 bases between. The CDR3 has 12 amino acids. In germline, CDR1 is MDHEN, CDR2 SYDVKM. CDR3 protein: CASNVNTGELFF. CDR3 nucleotide sequence: TGTGCCAGCAATGTGAACACCGGGGAGCTGTTTTTT. The full variable domain, rest sourced from reference TRBV28 and TRBJ2-2, is DVKVTQSSRYLVKRTGEKVFLECVQDMDHENMFWYRQDPGLGLRLIYFSYDVKMKEKGDIPEGYSVSREKKERFSLILESASTNQTSMYLCASNVNTGELFFGEGSRLTVL.

This clonotype turned up a few times. This chain's CDR3 is CASSHRRWQETQYF. CDR3 DNA sequence: TGCGCCAGCAGCCACCGGAGATGGCAAGAGACCCAGTACTTC. V is TRBV4-3 and J is TRBJ2-5; D not certain. The germline CDR1 and CDR2 sequences are LGHNA and YSLEER. Trimming pared 3 bases from V and 2 bases from J, leaving 10 bases between. This CDR3 region has 14 residues.

V gene TRBV7-9 combines with J gene TRBJ2-7; D unclear. The CDR3 is 12 amino acids. Germline V lookup: CDR1 SEHNR, CDR2 FQNEAQ (reference sequence). V dropped 3 bases and J dropped 4 bases, with 7 bases sitting between them. CDR3 protein: CASSFSQYEQYF. The CDR3 region has the DNA TGTGCCAGCAGCTTTAGTCAGTACGAGCAGTACTTC.

This chain uses TRBV30 with TRBJ2-5; D remains ambiguous. This CDR3 spans 14 amino acids. Between the trimmed V and J ends, which lost 0 bases and 5 bases, there was a span of 13 bases. CDR1 is GTSNPN, CDR2 SVGIG, per germline (reference sequence). The CDR3 nucleotides read TGTGCCTGGAGTGTACGCGCCTTAGGGGAGACCCAGTACTTC. The encoded protein is CAWSVRALGETQYF.

In its sample, this clonotype was seen a few times. The chain has TRBV7-2 and TRBJ1-6, with TRBD1 matching 8 bases. V was clipped by 5 bases and J by 4 bases; unmatched bases: 7. This CDR3 region has 16 residues. Germline CDR1 and CDR2: SGHTA and FQGNSA. This chain's CDR3 is CASSGQGAPYNSPLHF. CDR3 in DNA: TGTGCCAGCAGCGGACAGGGAGCACCGTATAATTCACCCCTCCACTTT.

This clonotype showed up many times. The chain employs TRBV7-9 and TRBJ2-4; D unclear. Trimming removed 5 bases at V and 7 bases at J, with 12 bases between. CDR3 length: 13 amino acids. From germline, CDR1 is SEHNR and CDR2 FQNEAQ (reference sequence). The CDR3 reads CASSPGSRNIQYF. CDR3 sequence (DNA): TGTGCCAGCAGCCCGGGTAGCCGGAACATTCAGTACTTC.

This clonotype was seen a few times. The chain couples TRBV5-1 to TRBJ2-1; 13 nucleotides line up with TRBD2. V lost 0 bases and J lost 7; bases outside the gene matches: 4. CDR3 size: 16 residues. In germline, CDR1 is SGHRS, CDR2 YFSETQ. The CDR3 spells CASSLAPGLAGNEQFF. In DNA form, the CDR3 reads TGCGCCAGCAGCTTGGCCCCGGGACTAGCGGGGAATGAGCAGTTCTTC.

The chain joins TRBV28 to TRBJ1-1; D is ambiguous. Germline V gene data show CDR1 as MDHEN and CDR2 as SYDVKM. This CDR3 is 13 amino acids long. The V gene lost 6 bases and the J gene lost 5 bases, with 13 bases spanning the gap. The CDR3 region is CASRPVRRTEAFF. Here the CDR3 DNA reads TGTGCCAGCAGGCCGGTTAGGAGGACTGAAGCTTTCTTT.

The chain combines TRBV28 with TRBJ2-1; D ambiguous. Looked up from germline, CDR1 is MDHEN and CDR2 is SYDVKM. The CDR3 totals 15 residues. Trimming pared 1 base from V and 7 bases from J, leaving 14 bases between. The CDR3 protein is CASSLFGLRTNEQFF. Written as DNA, the CDR3 is TGTGCCAGCAGTTTATTCGGGCTACGTACGAATGAGCAGTTCTTC.

The table lists this clonotype with a few counts. The chain carries TRBV6-5 and TRBJ2-7; D might be TRBD2 (5 bases). The ends were cut back, 0 bases at V and 1 base at J, with 7 bases in the middle. The CDR3 is 14 residues long. The germline gives CDR1 MNHEY, CDR2 SVGAGI. This chain's CDR3 is CASSYSGLSYEQYF. CDR3 in DNA: TGTGCCAGCAGTTACTCTGGACTTTCCTACGAGCAGTACTTC.

The V gene is TRBV20-1, the J gene TRBJ2-2; 7 bases align to TRBD2. CDR3 size: 16 residues. Per germline, CDR1 DFQATT and CDR2 SNEGSKA (reference sequence). V was pared by 1 base and J by 6 bases, with 11 bases of the junction left unmatched. The CDR3 DNA reads as TGCAGTGCTAGAGTAAAGACGGGAGGTCTTGCCGGGGAGCTGTTTTTT. Its translation: CSARVKTGGLAGELFF.

V usage is TRBV6-2 or TRBV6-3 and J usage is TRBJ2-7; a weak D match, TRBD1 (6 bases). CDR3 length: 13 residues. V was cut by 4 bases and J by 7 bases, with 14 bases left in between. The germline V gene encodes CDR1 MNHEY and CDR2 SVGEGT. CDR3 nucleotide sequence: TGTGCCAGCAGTTCACAGGGTCGGGGAGAGCAGTACTTC. Its translation: CASSSQGRGEQYF.

This clonotype was counted once. The CDR3 loop is CSAHHPSGGTDTQYF. CDR3 bases: TGCAGTGCCCACCATCCTAGCGGGGGCACAGATACGCAGTATTTT. The chain employs TRBV20-1 and TRBJ2-3; 9 bases are a match to TRBD2. Germline CDR1 reads DFQATT; CDR2 reads SNEGSKA (reference sequence). V shed 6 bases, J shed 1 base, and the junction held 8 bases outside the gene matches. There are 15 residues in the CDR3.

A few counts support this clonotype. This chain uses TRBV2 with TRBJ2-7; D call uncertain. Trimming removed 9 bases from V and 0 bases from J, with 12 bases in between. The CDR3 totals 13 residues. In germline, CDR1 is SNHLY, CDR2 FYNNEI. CDR3 residues: CARGSESSYEQYF. In DNA form, the CDR3 reads TGTGCCAGGGGTTCGGAGAGCTCCTACGAGCAGTACTTC.

This chain links TRBV14 with TRBJ2-1; D is ambiguous. Per the germline V gene, CDR1 is SGHDN and CDR2 is FVKESK. With 0 bases removed from V and 10 bases from J, the gap between germline ends came to 13 bases. This CDR3 is built from 14 residues. CDR3 in DNA: TGTGCCAGCAGCCAAGATAGGTCACTCGGGGAGCAGTTCTTC. It encodes CASSQDRSLGEQFF.

The chain couples TRBV29-1 to TRBJ1-2; weak D call: TRBD1 (5 bases). The germline V gene encodes CDR1 SQVTM and CDR2 ANQGSEA. There are 12 residues in the CDR3. Deletions cut 4 bases from V and 2 bases from J, with 8 bases between. In DNA, the CDR3 is TGCAGCGTTGGCTCAGGGAACTATGGCTACACCTTC. Amino acids: CSVGSGNYGYTF. The whole variable domain, remainder taken from reference TRBV29-1 and TRBJ1-2, is SAVISQKPSRDICQRGTSLTIQCQVDSQVTMMFWYRQQPGQSLTLIATANQGSEATYESGFVIDKFPISRPNLTFSTLTVSNMSPEDSSIYLCSVGSGNYGYTFGSGTRLTVV.

The chain uses TRBV21-1 and TRBJ2-7; the table's TRBD2 call for D was not verified on the DNA. TRBV21-1 is flagged as a pseudogene. The CDR3 is 15 residues long. DNA of the CDR3: TGTGCCAGCAGCAAACGGTCGGGACTCTCACCAGAGCAGTACTTC. Encoded protein: CASSKRSGLSPEQYF.

V usage is TRBV5-1 and J usage is TRBJ1-1; a possible D gene is TRBD1 (6 bases). Trimming pared 5 bases from V and 8 bases from J, leaving 16 bases between. Germline V gene sequence: CDR1 SGHRS, CDR2 YFSETQ. The CDR3 loop spans 13 amino acids. The CDR3: CASRHRDRVEAFF. The CDR3 nucleotides are TGCGCCAGCAGGCACAGGGACCGAGTGGAAGCTTTCTTT.

This chain connects TRBV7-9 to TRBJ2-7; possibly TRBD1 for D (5 bases). The CDR3 contains 14 residues. Germline assignment: CDR1 SEHNR and CDR2 FQNEAQ (reference sequence). Trimming removed 2 bases at V and 4 bases at J, with 12 bases between. The CDR3 DNA is TGTGCCAGCAGCTTAAGGGCAGGGCTTTACGAGCAGTACTTC. It codes for CASSLRAGLYEQYF.